The clone carrying this TCR beta chain was recorded a few times. This specimen comes from a study of blood T cell repertoires in COVID-19. Background on the study: Samples of COVID-19 (acute and convalescent) were obtained from the United States, Italy and Spain. T cells, B-cell-depleted T cells, or PBMCs provided the cDNA or gDNA that served as material.

Per the original methods: Amplification from reference gene primers served as the basis for estimated nucleated cell counts. Measured with immunoSEQ multiplex PCR; TCRdb has only the in-frame clones, and not every one. V and J calls plus clone size are reproduced from that table; the DNA served to infer D and trimming. The sample records roughly 70,000 clones, 70% to 85% being singletons. This CDR3 is built from 14 residues. Per the germline V gene, CDR1 is MNHEY and CDR2 is SVGAGI. Trimming at V came to 7 bases and at J to 0 bases, leaving 5 bases not matched to a gene. The receptor was isolated from a woman in her 70s with acute or convalescent COVID-19. Sequenced sample: peripheral blood. The chain uses TRBV6-5 and TRBJ1-1, with 7 bases lining up with TRBD1. CDR3 protein: CASIKDRVNTEAFF. CDR3 bases: TGTGCCAGCATTAAAGACAGGGTGAACACTGAAGCTTTCTTT.